A selection of T cell receptor beta chains follows, all from one sample in a study of blood T cells in healthy people across ages. TCRdb reanalysed the 5' RACE reads using MiXCR and keeps one entry per CDR3 protein. The sample has 1.5 million to 2 million distinct CDR3 sequences, about 28% seen once. Source material: blood. All receptors derive from a woman in her 30s in good health. The CDR3 runs from the conserved cysteine through the conserved F or W. The D gene is left open where the match is weak. Where a row states a size, it is once, few, many or the class of an expanded clone; other rows omit it.

j_gene,v_gene,abundance,d_gene,CDR3aa,CDR3nt
TRBJ2-5,TRBV29-1,many,TRBD2,CSVDRLAGTQETQYF,TGCAGCGTCGACCGACTAGCGGGAACGCAAGAGACCCAGTACTTC
TRBJ1-1,TRBV9,few,NA,CASSAAGTGNTEAFF,TGTGCCAGCAGCGCCGCTGGGACGGGGAACACTGAAGCTTTCTTT
TRBJ2-2,TRBV4-3,few,NA,CASSQGFRGSTGELFF,TGCGCCAGCAGCCAAGGGTTTCGGGGGAGCACCGGGGAGCTGTTTTTT
TRBJ2-7,TRBV5-1,few,NA,CASTPGTPAYEQYF,TGCGCCAGCACCCCCGGGACACCTGCCTACGAGCAGTACTTC
TRBJ2-7,TRBV5-1,many,NA,CASSAGHRTYEQYF,TGCGCCAGCAGCGCGGGACACCGCACCTACGAGCAGTACTTC
TRBJ1-4,TRBV20-1,NA,NA,CSASSIRGRDEKLFF,TGCAGTGCTAGTAGTATCCGCGGCAGGGACGAAAAACTGTTTTTT
TRBJ2-6,TRBV10-3,many,TRBD1,CAISPTGAGANVLTF,TGTGCCATCAGCCCGACAGGGGCTGGGGCCAACGTCCTGACTTTC
TRBJ1-1,TRBV5-5,few,NA,CASSLTGTNLGNTEAFF,TGTGCCAGCAGCTTGACAGGGACGAATTTGGGGAACACTGAAGCTTTCTTT
TRBJ2-3,TRBV5-6,NA,TRBD2,CASSPGLAGDPSTDTQYF,TGTGCCAGCAGCCCGGGACTAGCGGGGGACCCAAGCACAGATACGCAGTATTTT
TRBJ2-7,TRBV29-1,many,NA,CSAAGEGYEQYF,TGCAGCGCAGCAGGGGAAGGCTACGAGCAGTACTTC
TRBJ2-4,TRBV14,NA,NA,CASSQGGANIQYF,TGTGCCAGCAGCCAAGGAGGTGCGAACATTCAGTACTTC
TRBJ2-5,TRBV9,few,NA,CASSVGVASGETQYF,TGTGCCAGCAGCGTAGGTGTAGCGTCGGGAGAGACCCAGTACTTC
TRBJ2-7,TRBV29-1,few,TRBD1,CSALRGPGQEIYEQYF,TGCAGCGCTTTGAGGGGCCCGGGACAGGAGATCTACGAGCAGTACTTC
TRBJ2-1,TRBV20-1,many,TRBD2,CSAIGLAAPDEQFF,TGCAGTGCTATTGGACTAGCGGCCCCTGATGAGCAGTTCTTC
TRBJ2-1,TRBV11-2,few,NA,CASSLDLGRYYNEQFF,TGTGCCAGCAGCTTAGATCTGGGCAGGTACTACAATGAGCAGTTCTTC
TRBJ1-6,TRBV2,NA,NA,CASREGTLNSPLHF,TGTGCCAGCAGAGAGGGGACACTTAATTCACCCCTCCACTTT
TRBJ1-6,TRBV9,few,TRBD1,CASSEGTVHNSPLHF,TGTGCCAGCAGCGAAGGGACAGTTCATAATTCACCCCTCCACTTT
TRBJ1-2,TRBV7-2,many,NA,CASSYPQGLRGYTF,TGTGCCAGCAGCTACCCGCAGGGGCTCAGGGGCTACACCTTC
TRBJ2-7,TRBV28,NA,NA,CASSLRETGRFPKEQYF,TGTGCCAGCAGTTTAAGGGAAACAGGGAGGTTTCCGAAAGAGCAGTACTTC
TRBJ2-1,TRBV10-3,NA,TRBD2,CATKPASGGNEQFF,TGTGCCACCAAGCCGGCTTCGGGGGGCAATGAGCAGTTCTTC
TRBJ2-1,TRBV7-3,many,TRBD2,CASSLTLRGYNEQFF,TGTGCCAGCAGCTTAACGTTGCGGGGGTACAATGAGCAGTTCTTC
TRBJ2-7,TRBV12-3/TRBV12-4,NA,NA,CASSPGGISYEQYF,TGTGCCAGCAGTCCAGGAGGGATCTCCTACGAGCAGTACTTC
TRBJ2-3,TRBV7-9,NA,TRBD2,CASSGGTSGVTDTQYF,TGTGCCAGCAGCGGCGGGACTAGCGGGGTCACAGATACGCAGTATTTT
TRBJ2-2,TRBV12-3/TRBV12-4,NA,TRBD1,CASSFQGAVSGELFF,TGTGCCAGCAGTTTCCAGGGGGCTGTGAGCGGGGAGCTGTTTTTT
TRBJ2-5,TRBV5-1,many,TRBD2,CASSPGTSGASQETQYF,TGCGCCAGCAGCCCAGGGACTAGCGGGGCCTCCCAAGAGACCCAGTACTTC
TRBJ2-2,TRBV5-1,few,NA,CASTRENTGELFF,TGCGCCAGCACGAGAGAAAATACCGGGGAGCTGTTTTTT
TRBJ2-1,TRBV7-9,NA,TRBD2,CASSPGLAGVHNEQFF,TGTGCCAGCAGCCCGGGACTAGCGGGGGTTCATAATGAGCAGTTCTTC
TRBJ1-4,TRBV20-1,NA,NA,CSGKTDNEKLFF,TGCAGTGGGAAGACAGATAATGAAAAACTGTTTTTT
TRBJ1-1,TRBV29-1,NA,NA,CSVDLYGSMNTEAFF,TGCAGCGTTGATCTATACGGCTCCATGAACACTGAAGCTTTCTTT
TRBJ2-7,TRBV9,many,NA,CASSVEGGFSYEQYF,TGTGCCAGCAGCGTAGAGGGAGGCTTCTCCTACGAGCAGTACTTC
TRBJ2-1,TRBV25-1,NA,NA,CASSESGGIYNEQFF,TGTGCCAGCAGTGAATCGGGTGGGATTTACAATGAGCAGTTCTTC
TRBJ2-3,TRBV30,NA,NA,CAWDRTDTQYF,TGTGCCTGGGACCGCACAGATACGCAGTATTTT
TRBJ2-1,TRBV7-2,few,TRBD2,CASSLALRLAGGPGQFF,TGTGCCAGCAGCTTAGCGCTAAGACTAGCGGGAGGTCCCGGGCAGTTCTTC
TRBJ2-5,TRBV18,NA,NA,CASSPPISRTQETQYF,TGTGCCAGCTCACCACCGATTTCCCGTACCCAAGAGACCCAGTACTTC
TRBJ2-2,TRBV7-3,NA,NA,CASSLTHPRLVGGKNTGELFF,TGTGCCAGCAGCTTAACACACCCGCGGCTAGTGGGGGGCAAGAACACCGGGGAGCTGTTTTTT
TRBJ1-5,TRBV18,many,NA,CASSGDRNQPQHF,TGTGCCAGCTCTGGGGACCGCAATCAGCCCCAGCATTTT